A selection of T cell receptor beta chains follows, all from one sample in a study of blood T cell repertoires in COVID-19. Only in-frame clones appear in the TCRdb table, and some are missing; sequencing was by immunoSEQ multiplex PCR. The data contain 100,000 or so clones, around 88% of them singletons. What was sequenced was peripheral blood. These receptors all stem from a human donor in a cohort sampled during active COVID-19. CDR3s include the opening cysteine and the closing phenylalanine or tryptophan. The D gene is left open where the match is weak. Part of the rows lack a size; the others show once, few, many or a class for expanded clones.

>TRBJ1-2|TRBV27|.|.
TGTGCCAGCAGTTTAGCCTACAGGGTAGGCTATGGCTACACCTTC
CASSLAYRVGYGYTF
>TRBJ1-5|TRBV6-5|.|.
TGTGCCAGCAGTTACTCAAGGCAGGGAAATCAGCCCCAGCATTTT
CASSYSRQGNQPQHF
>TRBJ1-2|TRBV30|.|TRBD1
TGTGCCTGGAGCCAGGGGGCTCGGGGCTACACCTTC
CAWSQGARGYTF
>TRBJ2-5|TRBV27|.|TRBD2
TGTGCCAGCAGTTTGGGAGGGGCCAAAGAGACCCAGTACTTC
CASSLGGAKETQYF
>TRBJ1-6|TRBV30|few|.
TGTGCCTGGAGTGTGAAGCTCGCGCATAATTCACCCCTCCACTTT
CAWSVKLAHNSPLHF
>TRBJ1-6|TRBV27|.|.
TGTGCCAGCACCCTCGCCGGTTCACCCCTCCACTTT
CASTLAGSPLHF
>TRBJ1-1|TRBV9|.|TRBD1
TGTGCCAGCAGCGTAGGGACAGGAGTGAACACTGAAGCTTTCTTT
CASSVGTGVNTEAFF
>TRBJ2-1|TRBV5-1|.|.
TGCGCCAGCAGCCTGGTTGGCCGCTCCTACAATGAGCAGTTCTTC
CASSLVGRSYNEQFF
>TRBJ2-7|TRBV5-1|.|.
TGCGCCAGCAGCTTGGAAGTCTCCAGCTCCTACGAGCAGTACTTC
CASSLEVSSSYEQYF
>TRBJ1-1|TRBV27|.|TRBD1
TGTGCCAGCAGACCGACAGGGATCCCTGAAGCTTTCTTT
CASRPTGIPEAFF
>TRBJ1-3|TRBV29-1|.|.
TGCAGCGTTGGGGAGACTGCTGGAAACACCATATATTTT
CSVGETAGNTIYF
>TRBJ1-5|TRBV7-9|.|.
TGTGCCAGCAGCCCGGGGGGCATGAGCAATCAGCCCCAGCATTTT
CASSPGGMSNQPQHF
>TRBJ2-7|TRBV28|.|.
TGTGCCAGCAGTTTGTCGCAGGGAGGCATGTACGAGCAGTACTTC
CASSLSQGGMYEQYF
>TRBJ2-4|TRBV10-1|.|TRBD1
TGCGCCAGCAGCCCGGGACAGGGGCTAGCCAAAAACATTCAGTACTTC
CASSPGQGLAKNIQYF
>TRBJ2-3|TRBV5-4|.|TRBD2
TGTGCCAGCAGCCCCGGGGCGGGAGGGAGCACAGATACGCAGTATTTT
CASSPGAGGSTDTQYF
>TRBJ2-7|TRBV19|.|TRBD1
TGTGCCAGTAGTATCGGACAGGGGGTCTACGAGCAGTACTTC
CASSIGQGVYEQYF
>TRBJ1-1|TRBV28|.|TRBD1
TGTGCCAGCAGTTCCGGAGGACAGGGGGCGCGGTTGAACACTGAAGCTTTCTTT
CASSSGGQGARLNTEAFF
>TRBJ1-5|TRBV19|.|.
TGTGCCACTACACGAGGGAATCAGCCCCAGCATTTT
CATTRGNQPQHF
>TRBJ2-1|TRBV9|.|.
TGTGCCAGCAGCGTATACGCAGGACTGAGCTCCTACAATGAGCAGTTCTTC
CASSVYAGLSSYNEQFF
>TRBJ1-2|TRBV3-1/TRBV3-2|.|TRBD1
TGTGCCAGCAGCCGGGAAACCGGGACAGAAGTGATAGGGGGCTACACCTTC
CASSRETGTEVIGGYTF
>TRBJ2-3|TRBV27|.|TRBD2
TGTGCCAGCAGTCCTGGACTAGCGGGAGAGGGGGCACACACAGATACGCAGTATTTT
CASSPGLAGEGAHTDTQYF
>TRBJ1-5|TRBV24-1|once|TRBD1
TGTGCCACCAGTGACACAGGGGGTGGCAATCAGCCCCAGCATTTT
CATSDTGGGNQPQHF
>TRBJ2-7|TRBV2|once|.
TGTGCCAGCAATGGGGGGTCCTCCTACGAGCAGTACTTC
CASNGGSSYEQYF
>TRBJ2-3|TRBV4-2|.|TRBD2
TGTGCCAGCAGCTGGACTAGCGGGAGTGGGAGGACAGATACGCAGTATTTT
CASSWTSGSGRTDTQYF
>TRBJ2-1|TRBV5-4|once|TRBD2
TGTGCCAGCAGCAGTAAGGGGACTAACTACAATGAGCAGTTCTTC
CASSSKGTNYNEQFF
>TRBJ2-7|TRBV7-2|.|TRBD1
TGTGCCAGCAGCTTAGGGACAGGGGGATCCTACGAGCAGTACTTC
CASSLGTGGSYEQYF
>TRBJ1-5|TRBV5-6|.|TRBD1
TGTGCCAGCAGCTTTTCCGGACAGGCCATTAATCAGCCCCAGCATTTT
CASSFSGQAINQPQHF
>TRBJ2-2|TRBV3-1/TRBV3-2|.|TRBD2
TGTGCCAGCAGCCCCCTAGCGGGAGGGCCCGGGGAGCTGTTTTTT
CASSPLAGGPGELFF
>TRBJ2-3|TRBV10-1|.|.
TGCGCCAGACCGCAGGGACATAGCACAGATACGCAGTATTTT
CARPQGHSTDTQYF
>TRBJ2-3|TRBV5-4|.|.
TGTGCCAGCAGCCGGAGTGCTCACGCGGATACGCAGTATTTT
CASSRSAHADTQYF
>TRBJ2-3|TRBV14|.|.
TGTGCCAGCAGTCCAAGAATACTCGAAAGCGGATATACGCAGTATTTT
CASSPRILESGYTQYF
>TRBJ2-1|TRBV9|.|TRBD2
TGTGCCAGCAGCGTCGGGGGACTAGCGGACTACAATGAGCAGTTCTTC
CASSVGGLADYNEQFF